The source of this TCR beta chain is a study of cytomegalovirus exposure and HLA in healthy donors. Study results and caveats: Researchers counted around 180 TCR beta chains as cytomegalovirus-associated. What a later analysis showed was that several of the most significant clusters appeared linked to common viral pathogens. For most TCR beta V segments, an earlier analysis put the productive rate at about 87% or about 30% of the time.

Trimming took 5 bases from V and 1 from J; bases not matched to a gene: 6. The CDR3 covers 16 residues. Germline V gene lookup returns CDR1 SGHAT and CDR2 FQNNGV. The PCR ran on 60 Vbeta and 13 Jbeta primers. Using immunoSEQ multiplex PCR, the repertoire was profiled, and TCRdb retains in-frame clones only, with some absent. This table has some 120,000 clones, 70% to 85% appearing once. Points on this clone: Antigen: not known.

The gene calls are TRBV11-2 and TRBJ2-2; 8 positions match TRBD1. This receptor was taken from a woman aged 45-65 years in good health and CMV-seronegative. Sequencing input: PBMCs. The CDR3 loop reads CASSKRTGLNTGELFF. The CDR3 DNA reads TGTGCCAGCAGCAAACGGACAGGGTTGAACACCGGGGAGCTGTTTTTT.